The text below deals with one T cell receptor (beta chain). Using immunoSEQ multiplex PCR, the repertoire was profiled, and TCRdb retains in-frame clones only, with some absent. Of roughly 29,000 clones listed, 87% are singletons. This sample was included in a study of control samples from healthy donors and cancer patients. CDR1 and CDR2 from the germline V gene are MDHEN and SYDVKM. CDR3 length: 13 residues. V and J are TRBV28 and TRBJ1-2; TRBD1 matches at 8 bases. Input material: formalin-fixed, paraffin-embedded tissue. This receptor was identified in a female donor with melanoma. For the CDR3, the DNA is TGTGCGCTTGGACAGGGCTTAAACTATGGCTACACCTTC. Residues: CALGQGLNYGYTF.